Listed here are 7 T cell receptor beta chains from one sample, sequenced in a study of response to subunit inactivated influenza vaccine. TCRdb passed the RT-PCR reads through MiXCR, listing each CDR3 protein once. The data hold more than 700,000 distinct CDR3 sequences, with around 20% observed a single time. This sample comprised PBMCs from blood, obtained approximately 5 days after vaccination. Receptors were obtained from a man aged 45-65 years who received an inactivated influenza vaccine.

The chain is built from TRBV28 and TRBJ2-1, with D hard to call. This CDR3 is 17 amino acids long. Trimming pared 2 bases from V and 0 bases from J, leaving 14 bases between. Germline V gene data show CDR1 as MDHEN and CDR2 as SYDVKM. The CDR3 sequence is CASSLPYYSSSYNEQFF. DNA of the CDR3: TGTGCCAGCAGTTTACCCTACTATTCAAGCTCCTACAATGAGCAGTTCTTC. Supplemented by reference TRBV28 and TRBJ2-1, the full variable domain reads DVKVTQSSRYLVKRTGEKVFLECVQDMDHENMFWYRQDPGLGLRLIYFSYDVKMKEKGDIPEGYSVSREKKERFSLILESASTNQTSMYLCASSLPYYSSSYNEQFFGPGTRLTVL.

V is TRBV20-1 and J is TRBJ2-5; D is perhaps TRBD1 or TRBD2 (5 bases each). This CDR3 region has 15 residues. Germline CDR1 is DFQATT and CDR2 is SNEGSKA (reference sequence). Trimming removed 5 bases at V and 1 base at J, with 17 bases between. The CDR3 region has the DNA TGCAGTGCTGAGTTCCCGGGGCGGACCCAAGAGACCCAGTACTTC. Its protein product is CSAEFPGRTQETQYF.

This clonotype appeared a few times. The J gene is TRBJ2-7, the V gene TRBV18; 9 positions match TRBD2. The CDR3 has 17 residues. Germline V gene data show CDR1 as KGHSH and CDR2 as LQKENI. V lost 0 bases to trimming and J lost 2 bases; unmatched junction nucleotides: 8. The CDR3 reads CASSPPLRAGGPYEQYF. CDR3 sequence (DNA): TGTGCCAGCTCACCACCGCTTAGGGCGGGGGGGCCCTACGAGCAGTACTTC.

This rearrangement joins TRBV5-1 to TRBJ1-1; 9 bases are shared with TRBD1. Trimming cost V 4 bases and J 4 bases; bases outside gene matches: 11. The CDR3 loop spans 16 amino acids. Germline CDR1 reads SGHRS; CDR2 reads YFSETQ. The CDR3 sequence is CASSLKQGARGTEAFF. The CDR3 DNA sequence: TGCGCCAGCAGCCTAAAACAGGGGGCCAGGGGCACTGAAGCTTTCTTT.

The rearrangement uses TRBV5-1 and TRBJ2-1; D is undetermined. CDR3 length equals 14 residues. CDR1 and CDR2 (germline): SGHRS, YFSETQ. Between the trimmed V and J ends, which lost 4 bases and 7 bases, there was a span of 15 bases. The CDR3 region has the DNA TGCGCCAGCAGCAGGGCCCCCCATTGGAATGAGCAGTTCTTC. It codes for CASSRAPHWNEQFF.

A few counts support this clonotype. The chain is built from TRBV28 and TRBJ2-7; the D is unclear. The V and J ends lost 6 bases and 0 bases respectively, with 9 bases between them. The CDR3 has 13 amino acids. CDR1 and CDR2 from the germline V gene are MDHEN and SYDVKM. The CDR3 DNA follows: TGTGCCAGCAGGAAAGGCAACTCCTACGAGCAGTACTTC. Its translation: CASRKGNSYEQYF.

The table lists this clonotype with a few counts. The chain's CDR3 is CASSSLAAAVNTEAFF. CDR3 bases: TGTGCCAGCAGCAGCCTGGCGGCGGCCGTGAACACTGAAGCTTTCTTT. V gene TRBV21-1 combines with J gene TRBJ1-1. TRBV21-1 is assigned pseudogene status. This CDR3 has 16 amino acids.